There are a few counts of the clone carrying this T cell receptor beta chain. Trimming pared 3 bases from V and 10 bases from J, leaving 14 bases between. Germline V gene data show CDR1 as SGDLS and CDR2 as YYNGEE. This CDR3 contains 14 residues. This sample is part of a study of blood T cell repertoires in COVID-19. Assay: immunoSEQ multiplex PCR; the TCRdb copy retains only in-frame clones and omits some. This table holds 170,000 or so clones, roughly 89% found once. This TCR came from a woman between 18 and 29 years old who had recovered from COVID-19. The chain combines TRBV9 with TRBJ1-6, with a weak D call TRBD1 (5 bases). The sample taken for sequencing was peripheral blood. Here the CDR3 reads CASSEGGAGSPLHF. The CDR3 coding sequence is TGTGCCAGCAGCGAAGGAGGGGCAGGGTCACCCCTCCACTTT.